These 16 T cell receptor beta chains were sequenced from one sample in a study of T cells in Graves' hyperthyroidism and ophthalmopathy. Using RNA transcripts as the source, TCR beta CDR3 regions were amplified. Carried out on the TCR CDR3, a first-round RT-PCR used the HTBI primer set. TCRdb used MiXCR to reprocess the multiplex PCR reads, holding one entry per CDR3 protein. Among around 350,000 distinct CDR3 sequences listed, more than 12% were seen once. The source material was blood. Receptor source: a woman younger than 45 with Graves' ophthalmopathy.

The sample holds many counts of this clonotype. This chain uses TRBV15 with TRBJ2-7, with D hard to call. Germline V gene lookup returns CDR1 LNHNV and CDR2 YYDKDF (reference sequence). The germline V and J ends were trimmed by 0 bases and 6 bases, with 15 bases remaining between them. This CDR3 spans 15 amino acids. CDR3 sequence reads: CATSRDTLSLGEQYF. The CDR3 coding sequence is TGTGCCACCAGCAGAGATACCCTCTCGTTAGGCGAGCAGTACTTC.

This clonotype was seen at least ten times. The V call is TRBV7-9, the J call TRBJ2-5; D remains unclear. From germline, CDR1 is SEHNR and CDR2 FQNEAQ (reference sequence). CDR3 length: 13 amino acids. Trimming removed 6 bases from V and 5 bases from J, with 13 bases in between. This CDR3 reads CASRHGFGETQYF. The DNA of the CDR3 is TGTGCCAGCAGGCATGGATTCGGGGAGACCCAGTACTTC.

V usage is TRBV29-1 and J usage is TRBJ2-4; D remains ambiguous. The V and J ends lost 3 bases and 0 bases respectively, with 6 bases between them. In germline, CDR1 is SQVTM, CDR2 ANQGSEA. The CDR3 contains 13 residues. CDR3 sequence: CSVESGAKNIQYF. CDR3 in DNA: TGCAGCGTTGAGTCTGGAGCCAAAAACATTCAGTACTTC.

This clonotype has at least ten counts. CDR3 sequence: CASSEGGGARDTQYF. The CDR3 DNA follows: TGTGCCAGCAGTGAGGGCGGGGGGGCGAGAGATACGCAGTATTTT. The chain uses TRBV2 and TRBJ2-3; TRBD2 agrees at 9 bases. CDR3 size: 15 residues. After removal of 3 bases from V and 5 bases from J, the junction contained 6 bases not matched to a gene. Germline V CDR1 and CDR2: SNHLY, FYNNEI.

This clonotype was found many times. The chain combines TRBV7-2 with TRBJ1-1; D possibly corresponds to TRBD1 (5 bases). The CDR3 has 15 amino acids. Germline V CDR1 and CDR2: SGHTA, FQGNSA. V was shortened by 0 bases and J by 0 bases, with 8 bases between the two germline ends. CDR3 bases: TGTGCCAGCAGCTTAGCGCGACAGATGAACACTGAAGCTTTCTTT. It encodes CASSLARQMNTEAFF.

This clonotype was seen repeatedly, ten times or more. The chain uses TRBV7-2 and TRBJ2-7; perhaps D is TRBD1 or TRBD2 (6 bases each). V was trimmed by 4 bases and J by 4 bases, leaving 14 bases between them. In germline, CDR1 is SGHTA, CDR2 FQGNSA. The CDR3 covers 14 residues. The CDR3 spells CASSWGPGAYEQYF. CDR3 DNA: TGTGCCAGCAGCTGGGGGCCGGGGGCGTACGAGCAGTACTTC. The complete variable domain, with remaining parts taken from reference TRBV7-2 and TRBJ2-7, reads GAGVSQSPSNKVTEKGKDVELRCDPISGHTALYWYRQSLGQGLEFLIYFQGNSAPDKSGLPSDRFSAERTGGSVSTLTIQRTQQEDSAVYLCASSWGPGAYEQYFGPGTRLTVT.

This clonotype has a count of ten or more. The rearrangement uses TRBV29-1 and TRBJ2-1; no firm D call. Germline CDR1 reads SQVTM; CDR2 reads ANQGSEA. The V and J ends lost 4 bases and 0 bases respectively, with 7 bases between them. The CDR3 sequence is 13 residues long. The chain's CDR3 is CSVGGGSYNEQFF. The CDR3 region has the DNA TGCAGCGTTGGAGGCGGCTCCTACAATGAGCAGTTCTTC.

There are a few counts of this clonotype. This chain uses TRBV14 with TRBJ1-6; tentatively, D is TRBD1 (5 bases). CDR3 size: 17 residues. Looked up from germline, CDR1 is SGHDN and CDR2 is FVKESK. V lost 5 bases, J lost 2 bases, and 16 bases lay in between. CDR3 in amino acids: CASSFWDGGTYNSPLHF. The DNA of the CDR3 is TGTGCCAGCAGCTTTTGGGATGGGGGAACCTATAATTCACCCCTCCACTTT.

There are a few counts of this clonotype. The chain joins TRBV6-1 to TRBJ2-5; D perhaps matches TRBD2 (6 bases). The CDR3 loop spans 14 amino acids. Germline V gene sequence: CDR1 MNHNS, CDR2 SASEGT. V shed 3 bases and J shed 5 bases, with 13 bases lying between them. The CDR3 spells CASSETRSGETQYF. The CDR3 nucleotides are TGTGCCAGCAGTGAGACTAGAAGTGGGGAGACCCAGTACTTC.

The chain uses TRBV28 and TRBJ1-4; 8 bases are a match to TRBD1. The trim removed 6 bases at V and 8 bases at J, leaving 8 bases unmatched. The CDR3 has 14 residues. CDR1 is MDHEN, CDR2 SYDVKM, per germline. CDR3 nucleotides: TGTGCCAGCAGGAAGACAGGGGCGGGGGAAAAACTGTTTTTT. It yields the protein CASRKTGAGEKLFF.

This clonotype was observed many times. The chain couples TRBV6-1 to TRBJ1-1; 11 bases fit TRBD1. V was clipped by 6 bases and J by 0 bases; unmatched bases: 12. This CDR3 has 18 residues. CDR1 is MNHNS, CDR2 SASEGT, per germline. In nucleotides, the CDR3 is TGTGCCAGCAGACGGACCTTCGGACAGGGGGCCATGAACACTGAAGCTTTCTTT. Translating gives CASRRTFGQGAMNTEAFF.

This clonotype was observed many times. The rearrangement uses TRBV24-1 and TRBJ1-2; possible D gene TRBD1, 5 bases. The CDR3 extends over 15 amino acids. In germline, CDR1 is KGHDR, CDR2 SFDVKD. Trimming shortened V by 4 bases and J by 3 bases, and 14 bases separated the two germline ends. As DNA, the CDR3 is TGTGCCACCAGTGACCCAGGGTTTCCGGACTATGGCTACACCTTC. This gives the protein CATSDPGFPDYGYTF.

This clonotype appeared many times. The CDR3 protein is CASSLGSRGAIQAFF. The CDR3 DNA is TGCGCCAGCAGCTTGGGGAGCCGAGGAGCGATACAAGCTTTCTTT. V usage is TRBV5-1 and J usage is TRBJ1-1, with D unresolved. CDR1 and CDR2 from the germline V gene are SGHRS and YFSETQ. The V end was cut by 0 bases, the J end by 9 bases, with 18 bases between. CDR3 length: 15 amino acids.

In the case of this clonotype: A much larger clone sits a single nucleotide away, making a read error possible. Since no conserved phenylalanine or tryptophan closes the CDR3, a read error is the likely cause. It is unclear where the CDR3 begins or ends on the DNA, so no DNA is shown, and the CDR3 is as TCRdb lists it. The V and J genes are TRBV6-1 and TRBJ2-7; TRBD2, the table's D call, lacks a check against the DNA. Ends included, the CDR3 has 12 residues. CDR1 MNHNS and CDR2 SASEGT come from the germline V gene. This chain's CDR3 is CASSEAGGEEYL.

The chain recombines TRBV15 with TRBJ1-4; D is uncertain. The germline V and J ends were trimmed by 1 base and 8 bases, with 8 bases remaining between them. The length of the CDR3 is 13 residues. CDR1 and CDR2 from the germline V gene are LNHNV and YYDKDF (reference sequence). CDR3 amino acids: CATSRAAREKLFF. For the CDR3, the DNA is TGTGCCACCAGCAGAGCAGCGAGGGAAAAACTGTTTTTT. Based on the CDR3 plus reference TRBV15 and TRBJ1-4, the full variable domain is DAMVIQNPRYQVTQFGKPVTLSCSQTLNHNVMYWYQQKSSQAPKLLFHYYDKDFNNEADTPDNFQSRRPNTSFCFLDIRSPGLGDTAMYLCATSRAAREKLFFGSGTQLSVL.

This clonotype was detected many times. This chain connects TRBV28 to TRBJ2-3, with 8 bases aligning to TRBD1. The CDR3 is 14 amino acids. The germline V gene encodes CDR1 MDHEN and CDR2 SYDVKM. Trimming took 5 bases from V and 4 from J; bases not matched to a gene: 5. DNA of the CDR3: TGTGCCAGCAGTACGCCGACAGGGGCAGATACGCAGTATTTT. Encoded protein: CASSTPTGADTQYF.